This T cell receptor (beta chain) came from a study of OX40 agonist ivuxolimab in advanced cancers. Background on the study: The study reported partial responses in three patients: one hepatocellular carcinoma, two cutaneous melanoma.

Systemic immunosuppression or autoimmune disease history was grounds to exclude patients. Germline lookup yields CDR1 LNHNV and CDR2 YYDKDF (reference sequence). The CDR3 runs to 14 residues. Trimming pared 1 base from V and 0 bases from J, leaving 6 bases between. The table came from immunoSEQ multiplex PCR; TCRdb's copy has only in-frame clones and leaves some out. This table has over 40,000 clones, around 80% appearing once. Note on this clone: No antigen is known for it.

Study conclusions and caveats: The mean number of expanded clones was higher in CD8+ T cells than in CD4+. By week 6 at 0.1 to 3.0 mg/kg, blood CD4+ and CD8+ T cells had expanded clonally.

The rearrangement links TRBV15 to TRBJ1-1; D call uncertain. This specimen consisted of CD4+ or CD8+ T cells sorted from blood, obtained in a trial of the OX40 agonist ivuxolimab. The TCR originated in an adult with an advanced solid tumor such as melanoma, head and neck, liver or kidney cancer. CDR3 protein: CATSRAGVNTEAFF. CDR3 coding DNA: TGTGCCACCAGCAGAGCAGGAGTGAACACTGAAGCTTTCTTT.